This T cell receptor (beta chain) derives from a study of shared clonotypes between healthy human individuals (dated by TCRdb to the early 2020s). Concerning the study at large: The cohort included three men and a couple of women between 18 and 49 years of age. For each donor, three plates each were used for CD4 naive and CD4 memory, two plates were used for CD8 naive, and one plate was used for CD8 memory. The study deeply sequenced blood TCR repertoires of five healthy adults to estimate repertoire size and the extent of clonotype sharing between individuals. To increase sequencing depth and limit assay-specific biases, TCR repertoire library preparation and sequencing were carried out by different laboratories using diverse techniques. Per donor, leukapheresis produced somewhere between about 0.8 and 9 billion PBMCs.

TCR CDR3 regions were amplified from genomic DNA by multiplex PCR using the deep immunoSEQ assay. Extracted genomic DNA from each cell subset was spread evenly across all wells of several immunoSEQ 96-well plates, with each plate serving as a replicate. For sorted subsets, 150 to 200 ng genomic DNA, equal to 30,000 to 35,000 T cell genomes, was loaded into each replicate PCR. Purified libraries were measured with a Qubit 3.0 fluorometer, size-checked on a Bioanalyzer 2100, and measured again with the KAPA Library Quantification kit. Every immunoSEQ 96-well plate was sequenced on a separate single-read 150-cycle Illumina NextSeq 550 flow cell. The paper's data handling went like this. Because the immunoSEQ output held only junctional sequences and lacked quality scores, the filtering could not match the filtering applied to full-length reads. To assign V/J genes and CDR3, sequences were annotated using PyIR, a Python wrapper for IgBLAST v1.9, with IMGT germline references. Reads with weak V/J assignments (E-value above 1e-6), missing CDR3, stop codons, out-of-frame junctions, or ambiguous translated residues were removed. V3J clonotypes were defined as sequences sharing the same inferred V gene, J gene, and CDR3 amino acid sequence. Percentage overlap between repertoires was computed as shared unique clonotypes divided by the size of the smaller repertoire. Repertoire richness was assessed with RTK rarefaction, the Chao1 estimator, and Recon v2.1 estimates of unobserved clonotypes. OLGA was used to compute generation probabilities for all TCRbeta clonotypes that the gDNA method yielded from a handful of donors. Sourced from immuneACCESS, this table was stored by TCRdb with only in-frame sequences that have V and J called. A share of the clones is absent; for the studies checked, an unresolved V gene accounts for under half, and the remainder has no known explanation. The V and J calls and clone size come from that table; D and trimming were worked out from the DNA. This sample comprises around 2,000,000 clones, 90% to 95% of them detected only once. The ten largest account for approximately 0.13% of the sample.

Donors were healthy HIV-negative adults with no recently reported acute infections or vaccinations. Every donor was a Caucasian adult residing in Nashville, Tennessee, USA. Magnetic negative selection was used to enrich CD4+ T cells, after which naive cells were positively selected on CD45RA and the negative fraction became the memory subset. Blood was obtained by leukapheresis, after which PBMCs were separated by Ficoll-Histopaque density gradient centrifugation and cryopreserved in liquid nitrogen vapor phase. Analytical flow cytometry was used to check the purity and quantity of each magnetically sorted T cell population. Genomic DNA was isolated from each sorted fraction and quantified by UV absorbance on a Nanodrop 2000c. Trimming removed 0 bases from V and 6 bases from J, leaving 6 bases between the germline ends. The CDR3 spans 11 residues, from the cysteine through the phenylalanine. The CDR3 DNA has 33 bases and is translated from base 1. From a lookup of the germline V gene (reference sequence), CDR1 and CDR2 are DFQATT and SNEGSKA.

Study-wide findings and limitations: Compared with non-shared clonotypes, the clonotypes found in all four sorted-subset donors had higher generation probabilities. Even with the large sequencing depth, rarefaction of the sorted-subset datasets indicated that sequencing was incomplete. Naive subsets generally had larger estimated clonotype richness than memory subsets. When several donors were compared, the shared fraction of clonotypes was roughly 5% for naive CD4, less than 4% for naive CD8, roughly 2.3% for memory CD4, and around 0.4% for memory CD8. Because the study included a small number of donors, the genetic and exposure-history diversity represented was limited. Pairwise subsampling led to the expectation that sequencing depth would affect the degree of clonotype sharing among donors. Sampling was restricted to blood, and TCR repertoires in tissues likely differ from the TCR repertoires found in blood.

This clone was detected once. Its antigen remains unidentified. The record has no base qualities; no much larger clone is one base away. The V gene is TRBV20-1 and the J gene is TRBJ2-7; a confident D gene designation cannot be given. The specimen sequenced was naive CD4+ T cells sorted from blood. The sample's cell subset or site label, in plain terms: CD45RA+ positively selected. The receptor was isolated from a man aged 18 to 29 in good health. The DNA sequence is TGCAGTGCTAGAGATATTCCCGAGCAGTACTTC. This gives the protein CSARDIPEQYF.